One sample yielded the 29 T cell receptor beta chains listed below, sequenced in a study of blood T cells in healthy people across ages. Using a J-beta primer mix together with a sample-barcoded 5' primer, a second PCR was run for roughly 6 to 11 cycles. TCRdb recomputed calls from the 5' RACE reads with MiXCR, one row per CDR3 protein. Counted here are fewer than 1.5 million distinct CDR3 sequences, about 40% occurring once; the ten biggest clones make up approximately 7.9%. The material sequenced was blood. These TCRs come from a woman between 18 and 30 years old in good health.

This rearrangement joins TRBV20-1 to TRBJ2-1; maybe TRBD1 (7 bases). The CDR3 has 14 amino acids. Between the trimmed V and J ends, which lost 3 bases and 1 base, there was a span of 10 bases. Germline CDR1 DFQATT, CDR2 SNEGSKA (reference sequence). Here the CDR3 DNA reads TGCAGTGCTAGGACAGGGACTTCCTACAATGAGCAGTTCTTC. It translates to CSARTGTSYNEQFF.

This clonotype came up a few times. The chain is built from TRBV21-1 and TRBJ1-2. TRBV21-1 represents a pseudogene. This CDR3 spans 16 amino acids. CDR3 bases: TGTGCCAGCAGCCCCCTAAGTCCAATACATAACTATGGCTACACCTTC. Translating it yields CASSPLSPIHNYGYTF.

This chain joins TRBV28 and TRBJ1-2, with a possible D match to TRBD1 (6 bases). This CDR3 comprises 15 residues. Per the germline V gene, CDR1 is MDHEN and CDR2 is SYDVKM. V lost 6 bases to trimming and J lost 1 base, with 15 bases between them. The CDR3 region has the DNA TGTGCCAGCAGCGTTACCGGGACATTTAACTATGGCTACACCTTC. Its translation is CASSVTGTFNYGYTF.

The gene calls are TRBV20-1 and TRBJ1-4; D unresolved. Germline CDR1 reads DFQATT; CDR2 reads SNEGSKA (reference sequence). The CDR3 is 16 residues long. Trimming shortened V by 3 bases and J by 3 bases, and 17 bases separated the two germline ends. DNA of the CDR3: TGCAGTGCTAGCCGTCGTTTCGTGGTACCTAATGAAAAACTGTTTTTT. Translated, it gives CSASRRFVVPNEKLFF.

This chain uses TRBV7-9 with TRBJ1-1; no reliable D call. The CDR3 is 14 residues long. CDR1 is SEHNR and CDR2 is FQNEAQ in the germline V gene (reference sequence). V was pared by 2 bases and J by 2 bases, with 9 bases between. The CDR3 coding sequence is TGTGCCAGCAGCTTAATGGGTGAAAACACTGAAGCTTTCTTT. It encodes CASSLMGENTEAFF.

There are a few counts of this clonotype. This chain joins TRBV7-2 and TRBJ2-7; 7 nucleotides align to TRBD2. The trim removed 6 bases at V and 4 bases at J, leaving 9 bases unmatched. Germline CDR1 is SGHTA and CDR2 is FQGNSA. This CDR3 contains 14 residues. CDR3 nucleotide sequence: TGTGCCAGCAGTTTTGGGCTAGCGGCTTACGAGCAGTACTTC. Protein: CASSFGLAAYEQYF.

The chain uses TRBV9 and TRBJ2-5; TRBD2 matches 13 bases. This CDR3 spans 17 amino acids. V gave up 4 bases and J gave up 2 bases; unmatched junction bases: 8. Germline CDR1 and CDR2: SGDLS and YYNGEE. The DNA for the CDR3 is TGTGCCAGCAGCAAAGGGACTAGCGGGGCCCTTCAAGAGACCCAGTACTTC. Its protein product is CASSKGTSGALQETQYF.

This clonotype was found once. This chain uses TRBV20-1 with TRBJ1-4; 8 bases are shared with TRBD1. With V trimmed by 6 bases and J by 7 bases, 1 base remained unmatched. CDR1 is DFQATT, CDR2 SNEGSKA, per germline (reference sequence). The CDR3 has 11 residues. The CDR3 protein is CSAGTGEKLFF. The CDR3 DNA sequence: TGCAGTGCCGGGACAGGTGAAAAACTGTTTTTT.

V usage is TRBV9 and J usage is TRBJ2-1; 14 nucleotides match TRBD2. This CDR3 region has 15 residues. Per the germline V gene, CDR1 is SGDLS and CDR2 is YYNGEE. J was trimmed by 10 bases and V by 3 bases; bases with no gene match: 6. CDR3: CASSAGTSGGLEQFF. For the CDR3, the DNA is TGTGCCAGCAGCGCAGGGACTAGCGGGGGTTTGGAGCAGTTCTTC. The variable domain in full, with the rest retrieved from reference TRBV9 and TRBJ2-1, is DSGVTQTPKHLITATGQRVTLRCSPRSGDLSVYWYQQSLDQGLQFLIQYYNGEERAKGNILERFSAQQFPDLHSELNLSSLELGDSALYFCASSAGTSGGLEQFFGPGTRLTVL.

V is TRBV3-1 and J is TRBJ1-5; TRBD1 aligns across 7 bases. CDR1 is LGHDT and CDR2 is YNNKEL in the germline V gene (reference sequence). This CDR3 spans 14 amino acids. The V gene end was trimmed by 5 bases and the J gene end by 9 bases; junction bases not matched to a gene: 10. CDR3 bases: TGTGCCAGCAGCTCCGGACAGGCTGGTCGGCCCCAGCATTTT. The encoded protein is CASSSGQAGRPQHF.

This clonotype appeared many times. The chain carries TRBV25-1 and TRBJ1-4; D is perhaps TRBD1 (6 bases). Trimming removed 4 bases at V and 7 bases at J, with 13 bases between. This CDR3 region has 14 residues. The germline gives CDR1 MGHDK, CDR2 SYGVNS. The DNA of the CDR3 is TGTGCCAGCAGTGTGGGGGGCGAGGGTGAAAAACTGTTTTTT. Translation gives CASSVGGEGEKLFF.

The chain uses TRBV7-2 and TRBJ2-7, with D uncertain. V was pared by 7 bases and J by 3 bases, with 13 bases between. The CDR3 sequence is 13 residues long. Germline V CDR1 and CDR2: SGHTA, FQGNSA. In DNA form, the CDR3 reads TGTGCCAGCACCCCGTCAATCAGCTACGAGCAGTACTTC. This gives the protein CASTPSISYEQYF. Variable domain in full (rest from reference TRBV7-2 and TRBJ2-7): GAGVSQSPSNKVTEKGKDVELRCDPISGHTALYWYRQSLGQGLEFLIYFQGNSAPDKSGLPSDRFSAERTGGSVSTLTIQRTQQEDSAVYLCASTPSISYEQYFGPGTRLTVT.

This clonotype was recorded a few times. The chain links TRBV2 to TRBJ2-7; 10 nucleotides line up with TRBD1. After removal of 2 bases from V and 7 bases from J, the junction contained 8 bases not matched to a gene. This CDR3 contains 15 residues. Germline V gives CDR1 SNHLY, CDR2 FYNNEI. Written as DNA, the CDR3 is TGTGCCAGCAGTGAATCGTGGACAGGGGGGACTGAGCAGTACTTC. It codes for CASSESWTGGTEQYF.

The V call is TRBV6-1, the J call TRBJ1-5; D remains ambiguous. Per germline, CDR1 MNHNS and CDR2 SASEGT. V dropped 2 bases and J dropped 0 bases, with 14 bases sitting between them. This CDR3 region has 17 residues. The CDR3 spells CASSERRVRYSNQPQHF. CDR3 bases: TGTGCCAGCAGTGAACGGCGGGTAAGATATAGCAATCAGCCCCAGCATTTT.

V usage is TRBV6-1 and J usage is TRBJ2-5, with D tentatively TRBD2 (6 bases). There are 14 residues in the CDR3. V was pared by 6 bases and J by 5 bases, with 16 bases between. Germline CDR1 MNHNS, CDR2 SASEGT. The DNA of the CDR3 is TGTGCCAGCAGGTCTGCGGGGCAACGGGAGACCCAGTACTTC. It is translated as CASRSAGQRETQYF.

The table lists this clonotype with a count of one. The CDR3 spells CAWSYAGGTDTQYF. The CDR3 region has the DNA TGTGCCTGGAGTTATGCGGGGGGCACAGATACGCAGTATTTT. This rearrangement joins TRBV30 to TRBJ2-3; 7 nucleotides line up with TRBD2. V lost 2 bases, J lost 1 base, and 3 bases stayed unmatched. CDR1 and CDR2 from the germline V gene are GTSNPN and SVGIG (reference sequence). The CDR3 runs 14 residues.

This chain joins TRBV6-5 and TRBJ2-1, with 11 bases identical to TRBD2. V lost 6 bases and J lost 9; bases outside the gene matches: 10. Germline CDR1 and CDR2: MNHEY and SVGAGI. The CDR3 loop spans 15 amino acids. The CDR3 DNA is TGTGCCAGCAGCTCCAGACTAGCGGGGAAGGGTGAGCAGTTCTTC. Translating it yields CASSSRLAGKGEQFF.

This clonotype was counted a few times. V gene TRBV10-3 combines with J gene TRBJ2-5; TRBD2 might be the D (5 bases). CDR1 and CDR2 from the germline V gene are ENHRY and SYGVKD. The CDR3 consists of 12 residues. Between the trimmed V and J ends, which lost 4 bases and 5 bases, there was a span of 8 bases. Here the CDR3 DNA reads TGTGCCATCAGTGTGGAGGCGGAGACCCAGTACTTC. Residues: CAISVEAETQYF.

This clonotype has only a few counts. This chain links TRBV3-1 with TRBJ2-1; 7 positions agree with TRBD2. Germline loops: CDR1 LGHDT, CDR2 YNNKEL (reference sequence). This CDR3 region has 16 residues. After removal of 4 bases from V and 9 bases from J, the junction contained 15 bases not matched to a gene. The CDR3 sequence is CASSPLSGRAGSEQFF. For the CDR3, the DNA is TGTGCCAGCAGCCCCCTTTCGGGGAGGGCCGGAAGTGAGCAGTTCTTC.

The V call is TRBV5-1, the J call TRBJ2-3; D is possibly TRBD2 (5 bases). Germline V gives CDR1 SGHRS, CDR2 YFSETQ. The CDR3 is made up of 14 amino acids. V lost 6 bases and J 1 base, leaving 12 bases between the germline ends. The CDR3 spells CASKLADGTDTQYF. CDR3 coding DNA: TGCGCCAGCAAGCTAGCCGACGGCACAGATACGCAGTATTTT.

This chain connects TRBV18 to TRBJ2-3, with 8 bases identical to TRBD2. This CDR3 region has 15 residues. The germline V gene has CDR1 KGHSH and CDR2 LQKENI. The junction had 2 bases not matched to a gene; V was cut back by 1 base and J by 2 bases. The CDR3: CASSPQRGHTDTQYF. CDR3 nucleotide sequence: TGTGCCAGCTCACCACAGCGGGGGCACACAGATACGCAGTATTTT.

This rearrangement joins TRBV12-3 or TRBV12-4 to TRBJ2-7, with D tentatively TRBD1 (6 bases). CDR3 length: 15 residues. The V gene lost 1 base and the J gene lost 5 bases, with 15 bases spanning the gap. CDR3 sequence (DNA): TGTGCCAGCAGTTTAGTTCCAGCAGGGGCAAACGAGCAGTACTTC. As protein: CASSLVPAGANEQYF.

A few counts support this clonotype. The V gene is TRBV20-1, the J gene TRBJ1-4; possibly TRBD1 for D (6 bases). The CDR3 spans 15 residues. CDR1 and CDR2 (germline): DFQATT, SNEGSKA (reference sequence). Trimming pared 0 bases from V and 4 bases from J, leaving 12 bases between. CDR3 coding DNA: TGCAGTGCTAGAGAACAGGGACGACGTAATGAAAAACTGTTTTTT. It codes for CSAREQGRRNEKLFF.

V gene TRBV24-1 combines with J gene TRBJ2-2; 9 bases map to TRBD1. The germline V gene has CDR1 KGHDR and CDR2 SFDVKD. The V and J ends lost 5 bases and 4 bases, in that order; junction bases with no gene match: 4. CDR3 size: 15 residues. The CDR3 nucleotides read TGTGCCACCAGTGGCCGACAGGGGGGCACCGGGGAGCTGTTTTTT. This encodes CATSGRQGGTGELFF.

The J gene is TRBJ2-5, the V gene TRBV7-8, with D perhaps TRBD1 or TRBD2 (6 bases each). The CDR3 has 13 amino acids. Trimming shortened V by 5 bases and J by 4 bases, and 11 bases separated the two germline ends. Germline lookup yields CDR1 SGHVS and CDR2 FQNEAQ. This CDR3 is CASSPGARETQYF. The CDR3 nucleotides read TGTGCCAGCAGCCCGGGGGCCCGAGAGACCCAGTACTTC.

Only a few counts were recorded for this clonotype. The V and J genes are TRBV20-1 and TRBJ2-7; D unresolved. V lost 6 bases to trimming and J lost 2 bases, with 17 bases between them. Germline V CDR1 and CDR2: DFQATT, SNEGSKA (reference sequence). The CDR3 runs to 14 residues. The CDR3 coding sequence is TGCAGTGCGGCCCGGACGGCCCCAGCCTACGAGCAGTACTTC. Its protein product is CSAARTAPAYEQYF.

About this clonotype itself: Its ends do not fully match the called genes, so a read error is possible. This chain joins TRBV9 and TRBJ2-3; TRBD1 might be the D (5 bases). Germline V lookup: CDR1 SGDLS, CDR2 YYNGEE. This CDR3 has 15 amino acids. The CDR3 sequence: CASSVDRGNTETQYF. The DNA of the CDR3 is TGTGCCAGCAGCGTAGATAGGGGAAATACAGAGACGCAGTATTTT.

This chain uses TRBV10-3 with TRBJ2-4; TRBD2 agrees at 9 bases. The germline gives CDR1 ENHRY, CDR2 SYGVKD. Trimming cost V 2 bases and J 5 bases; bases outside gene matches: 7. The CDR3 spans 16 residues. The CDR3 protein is CAISEIEAGGENIQYF. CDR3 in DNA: TGTGCCATCAGTGAGATTGAAGCGGGGGGCGAAAACATTCAGTACTTC.

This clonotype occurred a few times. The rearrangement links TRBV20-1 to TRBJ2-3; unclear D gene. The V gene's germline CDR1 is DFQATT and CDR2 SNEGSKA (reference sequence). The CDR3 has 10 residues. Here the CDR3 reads CSTRSNTQYF. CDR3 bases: TGCAGCACCAGGTCGAATACGCAGTATTTT.